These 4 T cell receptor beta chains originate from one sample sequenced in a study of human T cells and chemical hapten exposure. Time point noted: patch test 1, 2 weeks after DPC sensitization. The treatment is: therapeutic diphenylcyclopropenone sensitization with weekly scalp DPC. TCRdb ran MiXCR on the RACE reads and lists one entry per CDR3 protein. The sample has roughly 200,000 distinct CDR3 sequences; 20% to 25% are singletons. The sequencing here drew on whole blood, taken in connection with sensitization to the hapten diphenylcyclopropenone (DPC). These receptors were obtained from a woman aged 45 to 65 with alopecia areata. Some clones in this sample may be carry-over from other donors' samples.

CDR3 in amino acids: CASSSTGTGVGQETQYF. For the CDR3, the DNA is TGTGCCAGCAGCTCAACTGGGACAGGGGTTGGTCAAGAGACCCAGTACTTC. This chain joins TRBV7-8 and TRBJ2-5, with 10 bases aligning to TRBD1. Trimming cost V 4 bases and J 2 bases; bases outside gene matches: 10. Germline V lookup: CDR1 SGHVS, CDR2 FQNEAQ. This CDR3 is 17 amino acids long.

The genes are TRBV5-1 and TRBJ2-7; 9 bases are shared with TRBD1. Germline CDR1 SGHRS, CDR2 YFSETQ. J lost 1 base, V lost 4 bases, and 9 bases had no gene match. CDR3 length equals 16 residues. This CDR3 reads CASSQGIGTGSYEQYF. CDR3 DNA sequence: TGCGCCAGCAGCCAAGGCATAGGGACAGGGTCCTACGAGCAGTACTTC. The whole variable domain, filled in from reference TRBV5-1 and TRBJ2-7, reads KAGVTQTPRYLIKTRGQQVTLSCSPISGHRSVSWYQQTPGQGLQFLFEYFSETQRNKGNFPGRFSGRQFSNSRSEMNVSTLELGDSALYLCASSQGIGTGSYEQYFGPGTRLTVT.

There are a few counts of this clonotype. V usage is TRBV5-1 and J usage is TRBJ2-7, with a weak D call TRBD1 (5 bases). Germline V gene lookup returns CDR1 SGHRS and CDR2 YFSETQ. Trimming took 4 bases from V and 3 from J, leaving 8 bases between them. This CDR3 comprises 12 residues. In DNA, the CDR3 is TGCGCCAGCAGCCCCGACAGCTACGAGCAGTACTTC. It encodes CASSPDSYEQYF.

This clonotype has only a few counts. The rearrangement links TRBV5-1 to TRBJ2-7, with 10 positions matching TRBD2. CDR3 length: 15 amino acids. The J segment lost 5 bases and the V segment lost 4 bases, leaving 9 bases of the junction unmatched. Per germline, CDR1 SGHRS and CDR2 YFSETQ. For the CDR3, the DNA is TGCGCCAGCAGCCTACAGACTAGCGGGTCCGACGAGCAGTACTTC. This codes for CASSLQTSGSDEQYF.